This TCR beta chain is drawn from a study of blood T cell repertoires in COVID-19. Background on the study: The study drew acute and convalescent COVID-19 samples from the United States, Italy and Spain. T cells, B-cell-depleted T cells, or PBMCs supplied cDNA or gDNA.

Clones were read by immunoSEQ multiplex PCR, and TCRdb kept only the in-frame ones, dropping some. The data contain tens of thousands of clones, 86% of them singletons. The CDR3 spans 13 residues. Trimming cost V 8 bases and J 2 bases; bases outside gene matches: 5. The V gene's germline CDR1 is GTSNPN and CDR2 SVGIG (reference sequence). The chain recombines TRBV30 with TRBJ1-2; TRBD1 aligns across 10 bases. The sequenced material came from peripheral blood. The receptor's source is a middle-aged man with COVID-19, enrolled during active disease. The CDR3 sequence: CAGGTGANYGYTF. The CDR3 DNA sequence: TGTGCCGGAGGGACAGGGGCGAACTATGGCTACACCTTC.